Listed below are T cell receptor beta chains from one sample, sequenced in a study of T-cell reconstitution after alpha-beta-depleted transplantation in children. One entry per CDR3 protein results from TCRdb running MiXCR on the PCR reads. The sample lists around 680,000 distinct CDR3 sequences, around a sixth seen once, with 1.1% in the top ten. Specimen: PBMCs from the stem cell graft donor, collected from the stem cell graft. These receptors originate from a human donor who donated a stem cell graft to a child with acute myeloid leukemia. Both conserved end residues are part of each CDR3. Each record gives: J gene, V gene, clone size, D gene, CDR3 DNA, CDR3 protein. D genes are given only for firm matches. Clone size is given for some rows only: seen once, a few or many times, or a class if the clone is expanded.

TRBJ2-7 | TRBV7-2 | NA | NA | TGTGCCAGCAGCCCCCTTGGAGGGGGAGGTGCCTACGAGCAGTACTTC | CASSPLGGGGAYEQYF
TRBJ1-5 | TRBV12-3/TRBV12-4 | NA | NA | TGTGCCAGCAGTTTCCCCCTTACGGGCCATAGCAATCAGCCCCAGCATTTT | CASSFPLTGHSNQPQHF
TRBJ1-1 | TRBV9 | NA | TRBD1 | TGTGCCAGCAGCCAGACAGGGGGAATCACTGAAGCTTTCTTT | CASSQTGGITEAFF
TRBJ2-1 | TRBV27 | NA | NA | TGTGCCAGCAGTTGGGCAGTCGGTTGGGATGAGCAGTTCTTC | CASSWAVGWDEQFF
TRBJ2-2 | TRBV10-3 | many | NA | TGTGCCATCAGTGAAGGCGGCGGGGAGCTGTTTTTT | CAISEGGGELFF
TRBJ2-7 | TRBV29-1 | many | TRBD1 | TGCAGCGTTGAACGGGACAGGGCCGAGCAGTACTTC | CSVERDRAEQYF
TRBJ2-1 | TRBV15 | few | TRBD1 | TGTGCCACCAGCCTCGGACAGGTGAGGTTCTCCTACAATGAGCAGTTCTTC | CATSLGQVRFSYNEQFF
TRBJ2-5 | TRBV7-2 | NA | NA | TGTGCCAGCAGCTTAAGGGCGGGTGGGACCAGAGGGACCCAGTACTTC | CASSLRAGGTRGTQYF
TRBJ2-1 | TRBV4-3 | few | TRBD2 | TGCGCCAGCAGCCCGGGACTAGCGGGGGGAAATTTCTACAATGAGCAGTTCTTC | CASSPGLAGGNFYNEQFF
TRBJ1-5 | TRBV2 | NA | NA | TGTGCCAGCAGTGACGACGGAAGAAATCAGCCCCAGCATTTT | CASSDDGRNQPQHF
TRBJ2-5 | TRBV29-1 | few | NA | TGCAGCGCCGGCGGGGCGGAAGAGACCCAGTACTTC | CSAGGAEETQYF
TRBJ2-3 | TRBV11-2 | NA | NA | TGTGCCAGCAGCTTTAGAGAGATTACGCAGTATTTT | CASSFREITQYF
TRBJ2-3 | TRBV6-2/TRBV6-3 | NA | TRBD2 | TGTGCCAGCAGTTACTCGTTGTTTGTAGGCGGGGGGACGAGCACAGATACGCAGTATTTT | CASSYSLFVGGGTSTDTQYF
TRBJ2-2 | TRBV20-1 | many | NA | TGCAGTGCCCCCCGCCTCGGGGAGCTGTTTTTT | CSAPRLGELFF
TRBJ2-6 | TRBV18 | NA | NA | TGTGCCAGCTCACAGGATACAGGGCCTGGGGCCAACGTCCTGACTTTC | CASSQDTGPGANVLTF
TRBJ2-5 | TRBV29-1 | many | TRBD1 | TGCAGCGTCGGACAGGGGAAAGAGACCCAGTACTTC | CSVGQGKETQYF
TRBJ2-1 | TRBV28 | NA | NA | TGTGCCAGCAGTTCATCAGGAGCTTACAATGAGCAGTTCTTC | CASSSSGAYNEQFF
TRBJ1-5 | TRBV10-2 | NA | NA | TGCGCCAGCATTGCCGGGGCGCATAGCAATCAGCCCCAGCATTTT | CASIAGAHSNQPQHF
TRBJ1-5 | TRBV20-1 | many | NA | TGCAGTGTTAGTTGGGGGTCTCAGCCCCAGCATTTT | CSVSWGSQPQHF
TRBJ2-1 | TRBV5-5 | many | NA | TGTGCCAGCAGCTTGGGGCAGGGAGTCTACAATGAGCAGTTCTTC | CASSLGQGVYNEQFF
TRBJ1-2 | TRBV20-1 | many | TRBD1 | TGCAGTGCCGGGACAGGGGCTCCCGGCGGCTATGGCTACACCTTC | CSAGTGAPGGYGYTF
TRBJ2-3 | TRBV5-1 | NA | TRBD1 | TGCGCCAGCAGCTTGGGGACAGGGAATTGGGCAGATACGCAGTATTTT | CASSLGTGNWADTQYF
TRBJ2-1 | TRBV12-3/TRBV12-4 | few | TRBD2 | TGTGCCAGCAGTTTAAAGCGGGGGGGCTCCTACAATGAGCAGTTCTTC | CASSLKRGGSYNEQFF
TRBJ1-4 | TRBV6-5 | few | NA | TGTGCCAGCAGTTACAATGGGGGGGCGTATGAAAAACTGTTTTTT | CASSYNGGAYEKLFF
TRBJ2-5 | TRBV20-1 | many | NA | TGCAGTGCTTATACCGGAGAAGAGACCCAGTACTTC | CSAYTGEETQYF
TRBJ2-5 | TRBV7-7 | NA | NA | TGTGCCAGCAGCTCCGGGACGTACCAAGAGACCCAGTACTTC | CASSSGTYQETQYF
TRBJ1-1 | TRBV20-1 | many | NA | TGCAGTGCTAGAGATCTGAGGGAATCCTGGACTGAAGCTTTCTTT | CSARDLRESWTEAFF
TRBJ2-2 | TRBV20-1 | many | NA | TGCAGTGCTAGAGATGGGGAGAGGACGAACACCGGGGAGCTGTTTTTT | CSARDGERTNTGELFF
TRBJ2-1 | TRBV7-9 | many | NA | TGTGCCAGCAGCTCCTCCGACGGAACCTACAATGAGCAGTTCTTC | CASSSSDGTYNEQFF
TRBJ2-3 | TRBV20-1 | many | TRBD1 | TGCAGTGCTAGTATACCGGACAGGGGCCCAGATACGCAGTATTTT | CSASIPDRGPDTQYF
TRBJ2-7 | TRBV25-1 | NA | NA | TGTGCCAGCAGTCTCGACAGGTTGCCCTACGAGCAGTACTTC | CASSLDRLPYEQYF
TRBJ2-7 | TRBV4-3 | few | TRBD2 | TGCGCCAGCAGCCATGAACGGGGGGTCCACGAGCAGTACTTC | CASSHERGVHEQYF
TRBJ2-5 | TRBV20-1 | many | NA | TGCAGTGCTAGTGCCATCGGGGAGACCCAGTACTTC | CSASAIGETQYF
TRBJ1-2 | TRBV29-1 | many | TRBD1 | TGCAGCGTCAGACAGGGGGAATATGGCTACACCTTC | CSVRQGEYGYTF
TRBJ2-7 | TRBV20-1 | many | TRBD1 | TGCAGTGCTAGGAAGGGACAGGGGGCGAGGGAGCAGTACTTC | CSARKGQGAREQYF
TRBJ1-2 | TRBV7-2 | many | NA | TGTGCCAGCAGCTTAGGGTCAGACCGTAACTATGGCTACACCTTC | CASSLGSDRNYGYTF
TRBJ2-5 | TRBV7-8 | many | TRBD2 | TGTGCCAGCAGCTACTCAATAGCGGGGACCCCGGAGACCCAGTACTTC | CASSYSIAGTPETQYF
TRBJ2-1 | TRBV12-3/TRBV12-4 | NA | TRBD1 | TGTGCCAGCAGTTTAGCGCCGACAGGGGGGTTCTTC | CASSLAPTGGFF
TRBJ2-3 | TRBV29-1 | many | TRBD2 | TGCAGCGCATTGACGTGGACTAGCGGGGGGGCCAATACGCAGTATTTT | CSALTWTSGGANTQYF
TRBJ1-5 | TRBV7-2 | few | NA | TGTGCCAGCAGCTTAGTTGGTTTGGGCAATCAGCCCCAGCATTTT | CASSLVGLGNQPQHF
TRBJ2-1 | TRBV7-2 | few | NA | TGTGCCAGCAGTCGAGACAGTGCGACGATGTGGAATGAGCAGTTCTTC | CASSRDSATMWNEQFF
TRBJ2-3 | TRBV2 | many | TRBD1 | TGTGCCAGCAGTGAAGGGGACAGCCGGGGCACAGATACGCAGTATTTT | CASSEGDSRGTDTQYF
TRBJ2-3 | TRBV12-3/TRBV12-4 | NA | NA | TGTGCCAGCATTTTCGGGACATCCTCTAGCACAGATACGCAGTATTTT | CASIFGTSSSTDTQYF
TRBJ1-1 | TRBV10-3 | few | TRBD1 | TGTGCCATCAGTGCCCGGACAGGGGGCACTGAAGCTTTCTTT | CAISARTGGTEAFF
TRBJ1-5 | TRBV11-2 | NA | TRBD1 | TGTGCCAGCAGCTTAGAGAGGGGGCGAAAGGAGCATTTT | CASSLERGRKEHF
TRBJ2-5 | TRBV29-1 | few | NA | TGCAGCGGAGGACTGGTCGGGGAGACCCAGTACTTC | CSGGLVGETQYF
TRBJ2-5 | TRBV7-9 | few | NA | TGTGCCAGCAGCTTAGACGGGGCAGGGGTACAAGAGACCCAGTACTTC | CASSLDGAGVQETQYF
TRBJ2-5 | TRBV4-3 | many | TRBD1 | TGCGCCAGCAGCCCATACAGGGGGGCGATTTTGGAGACCCAGTACTTC | CASSPYRGAILETQYF
TRBJ2-1 | TRBV20-1 | many | TRBD2 | TGCAGTGCCCTCCCCCTACTAGCGGGGGGGCGATATGAGCAGTTCTTC | CSALPLLAGGRYEQFF